This is a list of T cell receptor beta chains from one sample in a study of control samples from healthy donors and cancer patients. Libraries were prepared by immunoSEQ multiplex PCR; TCRdb keeps only in-frame clonotypes and omits some of them. The sample yields about 76,000 clones, around 86% seen once. Input material: PBMCs. The source is a woman between 50 and 59 years old with colorectal cancer. The CDR3 runs from the conserved cysteine through the conserved F or W. A D gene is named only where the DNA matches it firmly. The size field is filled for only some rows; it gives once, few, many or a size class.

>TRBV7-8|-|-|TRBJ1-2
TGTGCCAGCAGCTTAGAATATGGGGGAACGGTATATGGCTACACCTTC
CASSLEYGGTVYGYTF
>TRBV10-1|once|-|TRBJ1-5
TGCGCCAGCAGTGAGATAGTAGGACAGCCCCAGCATTTT
CASSEIVGQPQHF
>TRBV27|-|-|TRBJ1-2
TGTGCCAGCAGCCACGGGGTCCACTATGGCTACACCTTC
CASSHGVHYGYTF
>TRBV7-9|-|TRBD1|TRBJ1-1
TGTGCCAGCAGCGCCGGACAGGGCGGAAGGAACACTGAAGCTTTCTTT
CASSAGQGGRNTEAFF
>TRBV4-2|-|TRBD2|TRBJ2-1
TGTGCCAGCAGCCAATCCACTAGCGGGGGGGCCGTCTACAATGAGCAGTTCTTC
CASSQSTSGGAVYNEQFF
>TRBV30|-|-|TRBJ2-1
TGTGCCTGGAAGCGATATGAGCAGTTCTTC
CAWKRYEQFF
>TRBV7-9|-|TRBD2|TRBJ2-5
TGTGCCAGCAGCTCCGGGGTTAGCGGGAAGGAGACCCAGTACTTC
CASSSGVSGKETQYF
>TRBV25-1|-|TRBD2|TRBJ2-3
TGTGCCAGCATGGCGAAGGTAGCGGGGGCCATGAGGAATACGCAGTATTTT
CASMAKVAGAMRNTQYF
>TRBV6-5|-|-|TRBJ2-6
TGTGCCAGCCGGCTCTCTGGGGCCAACGTCCTGACTTTC
CASRLSGANVLTF
>TRBV30|once|-|TRBJ1-1
TGTGCCTGGATGAATGACAGGAACACTGAAGCTTTCTTT
CAWMNDRNTEAFF
>TRBV19|-|-|TRBJ2-3
TGTGCCAGTAGTATGCATTCAGATACGAAATACGGGCAGTATTTT
CASSMHSDTKYGQYF
>TRBV3-1/TRBV3-2|-|TRBD1|TRBJ2-2
TGTGCCAGCAGCCAACCCCCAGGACAGGGGTTACACGGGGAGCTGTTTTTT
CASSQPPGQGLHGELFF
>TRBV3-1/TRBV3-2|-|TRBD2|TRBJ2-1
TGTGCCAGCAGCCAGGGGCTAGCGGGGAAATACAATGAGCAGTTCTTC
CASSQGLAGKYNEQFF
>TRBV10-3|-|-|TRBJ1-5
TGTGCCACCAACCCTACAGAAGGTAGCAATCAGCCCCAGCATTTT
CATNPTEGSNQPQHF
>TRBV27|-|-|TRBJ1-3
TGTGCCAGCAGTTTGAAGGCCAGCTCTGGAAACACCATATATTTT
CASSLKASSGNTIYF
>TRBV6-2/TRBV6-3|-|-|TRBJ2-3
TGTGCCAGCAGCCACGAGGGGCGTAGGACAGATACGCAGTATTTT
CASSHEGRRTDTQYF
>TRBV11-2|-|-|TRBJ2-1
TGTGCCAGCAGCTTAGTGGGGGGCTCCTACAATGAGCAGTTCTTC
CASSLVGGSYNEQFF
>TRBV2|-|-|TRBJ1-6
TGTGCCAGCAGTTTAAGCGACAGTAATTCACCCCTCCACTTT
CASSLSDSNSPLHF
>TRBV21-1|many|-|TRBJ1-5
TGTGCCAGCAGCAAGAGAGGGGGCGTGGGTCAGCCCCAGCATTTT
CASSKRGGVGQPQHF
>TRBV19|-|-|TRBJ1-3
TGTGCCAGTAGTATTGGGGGAGCTGGAAACACCATATATTTT
CASSIGGAGNTIYF
>TRBV2|-|-|TRBJ1-5
TGTGCCAGCAGTGGACGAGAAAATCAGCCCCAGCATTTT
CASSGRENQPQHF
>TRBV7-9|-|TRBD2|TRBJ2-1
TGTGCCAGCAGCCCCCTAGCGGGGGGGGTCGATGAGCAGTTCTTC
CASSPLAGGVDEQFF
>TRBV9|-|TRBD2|TRBJ2-5
TGTGCCAGCAGCGTTACTAGCGGGGGGTTGGAGACCCAGTACTTC
CASSVTSGGLETQYF
>TRBV5-1|-|-|TRBJ1-3
TGCGCCAGCAGCTCGTCTGCAGAAGGAAACACCATATATTTT
CASSSSAEGNTIYF
>TRBV6-5|-|-|TRBJ1-6
TGTGCCACCGCTGGGGCCTCCTATAATTCACCCCTCCACTTT
CATAGASYNSPLHF
>TRBV5-8|-|-|TRBJ2-5
TGTGCCAGCAGCTTGGCTGGGCCTAGGGTAAAGACCCAGTACTTC
CASSLAGPRVKTQYF
>TRBV5-5|-|-|TRBJ1-5
TGTGCCAGCAGCTTGACCGGGGCTTACAATCAGCCCCAGCATTTT
CASSLTGAYNQPQHF
>TRBV11-1|-|TRBD1|TRBJ2-2
TGTGCCAGCAGCTTAGGGACAGGGGACGGGAACGGGGAGCTGTTTTTT
CASSLGTGDGNGELFF
>TRBV5-1|-|-|TRBJ2-5
TGCGCCAGCAGCTTGGGAGGGACACAGATACAAGAGACCCAGTACTTC
CASSLGGTQIQETQYF
>TRBV6-5|-|TRBD1|TRBJ1-2
TGTGCCAGCAGTACCGGGACAGGGGGCTATGGCTACACCTTC
CASSTGTGGYGYTF
>TRBV2|once|-|TRBJ1-4
TGTGCCAGCAGTGCAGACGGGAATGAAAAACTGTTTTTT
CASSADGNEKLFF
>TRBV6-2/TRBV6-3|once|-|TRBJ2-3
TGTGCCAGCAGCTCAGACAGCACAGATACGCAGTATTTT
CASSSDSTDTQYF
>TRBV3-1/TRBV3-2|-|-|TRBJ1-3
TGTGCCAGCAGCCTCGGAGTGGGTACGACCATATATTTT
CASSLGVGTTIYF